This entry is about one TCR beta chain. Its matching antigen is unknown. Germline V gene sequence: CDR1 SGDLS, CDR2 YYNGEE. The CDR3 runs to 16 residues. J gave up 6 bases and V 0 bases, and 10 bases lay outside the gene matches. The data stem from a study of cytomegalovirus exposure and HLA in healthy donors. Study outcomes and limitations: TCR beta sequences reportedly predicted most subjects' HLA-A and HLA-B alleles accurately.

The PCR employed 60 Vbeta primers together with 13 Jbeta primers. Method: immunoSEQ multiplex PCR; TCRdb's copy keeps in-frame clones and lacks some. The top ten clones hold 1.4% to 1.5% of a sample with 170,000 or so clones, 77% of them seen once. This TCR came from a woman aged 25 to 45 in good health and CMV-seropositive. The chain uses TRBV9 and TRBJ2-7, with 9 bases that match TRBD2. The sequencing sample was made of PBMCs. The CDR3 region is CASSVEVASGIGEQYF. The DNA for the CDR3 is TGTGCCAGCAGCGTAGAGGTGGCTAGCGGGATCGGCGAGCAGTACTTC.